The text below deals with one TCR beta chain. Libraries were prepared by immunoSEQ multiplex PCR; TCRdb keeps only in-frame clonotypes and omits some of them. The table has under 200,000 clones, 84% seen once. V lost 8 bases, J lost 6 bases, and 11 bases stayed unmatched. The length of the CDR3 is 15 residues. CDR1 and CDR2 (germline): MNHEY, SVGAGI. This specimen comes from a study of blood T cell repertoires in COVID-19. The chain recombines TRBV6-5 with TRBJ1-5, with 9 bases fitting TRBD1. The TCR was taken from a woman older than 75 with COVID-19, enrolled during active disease. Sequenced material: peripheral blood. The CDR3 coding sequence is TGTGCCAGCGACCCCGGGACAGGGATCACTCAGCCCCAGCATTTT. Translation: CASDPGTGITQPQHF.